These 20 T cell receptor beta chains were sequenced from one sample in a study of shared clonotypes between healthy human individuals. Using immunoSEQ multiplex PCR, the repertoire was profiled, and TCRdb retains in-frame clones only, with some absent. The sample yields 2 million to 2.5 million clones, around 95% seen once. The source material was naive CD4+ T cells sorted from blood. Described subset: CD45RA+ positively selected. All receptors come from a man aged 18 to 30 in good health.

This chain uses TRBV6-1 with TRBJ2-5; perhaps TRBD1 as D (6 bases). This CDR3 spans 14 amino acids. The germline CDR1 and CDR2 sequences are MNHNS and SASEGT. Trimming cost V 5 bases and J 5 bases, with 15 bases left between them. CDR3 region: CASSHTTGRETQYF. For the CDR3, the DNA is TGTGCCAGCAGTCACACTACAGGGCGGGAGACCCAGTACTTC.

The genes are TRBV19 and TRBJ2-3, with a weak D call TRBD1 (6 bases). The CDR3 length is 15 residues. The germline V gene encodes CDR1 LNHDA and CDR2 SQIVND (reference sequence). The V gene lost 3 bases and the J gene lost 0 bases, with 10 bases spanning the gap. The CDR3 spells CASSMQGISTDTQYF. The CDR3 region has the DNA TGTGCCAGTAGTATGCAGGGGATCAGCACAGATACGCAGTATTTT.

This clone has just one count. The chain joins TRBV6-5 to TRBJ2-7, with 7 bases fitting TRBD1. This CDR3 is 13 amino acids long. Unmatched junction bases numbered 7, after V lost 6 bases and J lost 5 bases. Per germline, CDR1 MNHEY and CDR2 SVGAGI. For the CDR3, the DNA is TGTGCCAGCAGGCACGGGACAGTCCACGAGCAGTACTTC. The encoded protein is CASRHGTVHEQYF.

CDR3 coding DNA: TGTGCCAGCAGTGTCCCGGCGGGAAATCAGCCCCAGCATTTT. As protein: CASSVPAGNQPQHF. This chain joins TRBV6-1 and TRBJ1-5, with D hard to call. CDR1 and CDR2 (germline): MNHNS, SASEGT. This CDR3 contains 14 residues. The V gene lost 4 bases and the J gene lost 4 bases, with 11 bases spanning the gap.

The J gene is TRBJ2-3, the V gene TRBV5-4; 8 bases are a match to TRBD2. J gave up 7 bases and V 2 bases, and 6 bases lay outside the gene matches. The CDR3 has 14 amino acids. The V gene's germline CDR1 is SGHNT and CDR2 YYREEE (reference sequence). CDR3 nucleotide sequence: TGTGCCAGCAGCTTACGGGGGGGCTTGAATACGCAGTATTTT. The encoded protein is CASSLRGGLNTQYF.

The CDR3 nucleotides read TGTGCCAGCAGCGGGGGACTAGCGGATTTGGAGACCCAGTACTTC. This sequence encodes CASSGGLADLETQYF. The genes are TRBV7-6 and TRBJ2-5; 11 nucleotides align to TRBD2. The trim removed 5 bases at V and 5 bases at J, leaving 7 bases unmatched. The CDR3 contains 15 residues. CDR1 is SGHVS and CDR2 is FNYEAQ in the germline V gene.

The V and J genes are TRBV6-5 and TRBJ1-4; D uncertain. Germline V CDR1 and CDR2: MNHEY, SVGAGI. CDR3 length equals 15 residues. Trimming cost V 0 bases and J 3 bases, with 8 bases left between them. The CDR3 DNA reads TGTGCCAGCAGTTACTCGGTAACGGCTAATGAAAAACTGTTTTTT. Its protein is CASSYSVTANEKLFF.

The gene calls are TRBV5-1 and TRBJ2-7; 7 nucleotides agree with TRBD2. The CDR3 has 15 amino acids. Germline trimming cut 1 base from V and 6 bases from J; bases unmatched to any gene: 10. Per the germline V gene, CDR1 is SGHRS and CDR2 is YFSETQ. CDR3 nucleotides: TGCGCCAGCAGCTTGTTGGCTAGCGGCCTCTTCGAGCAGTACTTC. Protein: CASSLLASGLFEQYF.

This clone showed up just a few times. Other DNA sequences in this specimen translate into the identical CDR3. This chain uses TRBV30 with TRBJ1-1, with 7 nucleotides matching TRBD1. The CDR3 consists of 14 residues. Trimming at V came to 0 bases and at J to 3 bases, leaving 4 bases not matched to a gene. The germline V gene has CDR1 GTSNPN and CDR2 SVGIG (reference sequence). CDR3 sequence reads: CAWSVRQGDTEAFF. CDR3 DNA sequence: TGTGCCTGGAGTGTACGGCAGGGGGACACTGAAGCTTTCTTT.

In its sample, this clone was seen once. Other DNA sequences within the sample encode an identical CDR3. The chain is built from TRBV30 and TRBJ2-1, with no clear D. V lost 3 bases to trimming and J lost 0 bases, with 6 bases between them. The CDR3 contains 13 residues. Germline lookup yields CDR1 GTSNPN and CDR2 SVGIG (reference sequence). Here the CDR3 DNA reads TGTGCCTGGAGCCGTAGCTCCTACAATGAGCAGTTCTTC. Protein: CAWSRSSYNEQFF.

This clone was observed once. The chain has TRBV9 and TRBJ2-7; 10 bases line up with TRBD2. The CDR3 loop spans 16 amino acids. Per the germline V gene, CDR1 is SGDLS and CDR2 is YYNGEE. The ends lost 4 bases at V and 3 bases at J; junction bases unmatched: 10. The CDR3 spells CASSSRSGTSDYEQYF. CDR3 bases: TGTGCCAGCAGCTCTAGATCCGGGACTAGCGACTACGAGCAGTACTTC.

The chain is built from TRBV27 and TRBJ2-2; tentatively, D is TRBD2 (6 bases). The CDR3 is 14 residues long. From germline, CDR1 is MNHEY and CDR2 SMNVEV (reference sequence). V lost 8 bases and J 4 bases, leaving 14 bases between the germline ends. Written as DNA, the CDR3 is TGTGCCAGCTGGCACGGGGGACCCACCGGGGAGCTGTTTTTT. This codes for CASWHGGPTGELFF.

This chain connects TRBV19 to TRBJ1-1; D unclear. Trimming shortened V by 8 bases and J by 10 bases, and 23 bases separated the two germline ends. Germline V gene lookup returns CDR1 LNHDA and CDR2 SQIVND (reference sequence). The CDR3 has 14 residues. The CDR3 DNA is TGTGCCAGTGAAGATCAAGGGCCGCTTCGGGGAGCTTTCTTT. It translates to CASEDQGPLRGAFF. Variable domain in full (rest from reference TRBV19 and TRBJ1-1): DGGITQSPKYLFRKEGQNVTLSCEQNLNHDAMYWYRQDPGQGLRLIYYSQIVNDFQKGDIAEGYSVSREKKESFPLTVTSAQKNPTAFYLCASEDQGPLRGAFFGQGTRLTVV.

This clone was detected once. CDR3 in amino acids: CASSEDSSTDTQYF. The CDR3, as DNA: TGCGCCAGCAGTGAAGACTCTAGCACAGATACGCAGTATTTT. The genes are TRBV10-1 and TRBJ2-3; D is ambiguous. CDR3 length equals 14 residues. V lost 3 bases to trimming and J lost 0 bases, with 7 bases between them. Germline V CDR1 and CDR2: WNHNN, SYGVQD (reference sequence).

The chain has TRBV6-5 and TRBJ2-2; D gene unclear. The V gene lost 1 base and the J gene lost 7 bases, with 10 bases spanning the gap. The germline V gene has CDR1 MNHEY and CDR2 SVGAGI. This CDR3 has 14 amino acids. CDR3 nucleotides: TGTGCCAGCAGTTACTTTAAGGGTGGCGGGGAGCTGTTTTTT. It codes for CASSYFKGGGELFF.

This clone has more than one count but fewer than ten. This chain links TRBV10-2 with TRBJ1-2; 11 nucleotides align to TRBD1. The CDR3 totals 14 residues. Looked up from germline, CDR1 is WSHSY and CDR2 is SAAADI. J lost 9 bases, V lost 0 bases, and 3 bases had no gene match. The DNA for the CDR3 is TGCGCCAGCAGTGAGTCCGGGACAGGGGGGAGCTACACCTTC. This gives the protein CASSESGTGGSYTF.

The rearrangement joins TRBV28 to TRBJ1-5, with D perhaps matching TRBD1 (5 bases). V lost 7 bases, J lost 2 bases, and 15 bases lay in between. There are 15 residues in the CDR3. The V gene's germline CDR1 is MDHEN and CDR2 SYDVKM. The CDR3 nucleotides are TGTGCCAGCACTACGCCAAGGGGCCGCAATCAGCCCCAGCATTTT. Its translation is CASTTPRGRNQPQHF.

The V and J genes are TRBV19 and TRBJ1-2; D gene ambiguous. V lost 3 bases to trimming and J lost 4 bases, with 12 bases between them. The germline CDR1 and CDR2 sequences are LNHDA and SQIVND (reference sequence). The CDR3 runs 14 residues. CDR3: CASSIRGPSYGYTF. CDR3 sequence (DNA): TGTGCCAGTAGTATTCGAGGGCCATCCTATGGCTACACCTTC.

The CDR3: CAISVGGLTNEKLFF. CDR3 in DNA: TGTGCCATCAGCGTTGGGGGCTTGACTAATGAAAAACTGTTTTTT. The chain recombines TRBV10-3 with TRBJ1-4, with D possibly being TRBD1 (6 bases). The CDR3 contains 15 residues. In germline, CDR1 is ENHRY, CDR2 SYGVKD. Trimming took 6 bases from V and 2 from J, leaving 13 bases between them.

The chain uses TRBV6-5 and TRBJ2-3, with 8 positions matching TRBD1. Trimming took 5 bases from V and 8 from J; bases not matched to a gene: 6. The CDR3 length is 13 residues. Germline assignment: CDR1 MNHEY and CDR2 SVGAGI. CDR3 nucleotide sequence: TGTGCCAGCAGTGGACAGGGAAGACGTACGCAGTATTTT. Protein product: CASSGQGRRTQYF.